This record concerns one TCR beta chain sequence. This specimen belongs to a study of blood T cell repertoires in COVID-19. V was pared by 5 bases and J by 3 bases, with 11 bases between. Germline CDR1 reads SEHNR; CDR2 reads FQNEAQ (reference sequence). This CDR3 is built from 14 residues. Using immunoSEQ multiplex PCR, the repertoire was profiled, and TCRdb retains in-frame clones only, with some absent. The sample comprises some 320,000 clones, around nine tenths of which are singletons, and roughly 5% rests with the top ten. This TCR derives from a man in his 60s who had recovered from COVID-19. Material: PBMCs or T cells enriched from blood (not recorded which). The V gene is TRBV7-9, the J gene TRBJ1-5; maybe TRBD1 (6 bases). CDR3 amino acids: CASSVDRFNQPQHF. CDR3 DNA sequence: TGTGCCAGCAGCGTCGACAGGTTCAATCAGCCCCAGCATTTT.